This T cell receptor beta chain was captured in a study of OX40 agonist ivuxolimab in advanced cancers. Study-level background: Ivuxolimab is an agonistic anti-OX40 (CD134) antibody, and patients were treated with it. Patients got intravenous ivuxolimab at 0.01 to 10 mg/kg every 2 weeks. The study's findings and limits: Compared with others, partial responders at 0.1-3.0 mg/kg displayed clonal expansion among the lowest.

CDR1 and CDR2 from the germline V gene are LNHDA and SQIVND (reference sequence). This CDR3 contains 14 residues. Trimming left V 5 bases short and J 2 bases short, with 13 bases between. Only in-frame clones appear in the TCRdb table, and some are missing; sequencing was by immunoSEQ multiplex PCR. The profile covers 74,000 or so clones, with 85% to 95% appearing a single time and 0.32% taken by the ten largest. For this clone: Its cognate antigen is unknown.

Patients had blood sampled at baseline and again on cycle 4 day 1 and cycle 7 day 1. The chain has TRBV19 and TRBJ2-7, with D possibly matching TRBD2 (5 bases). This specimen consisted of CD4+ or CD8+ T cells sorted from blood, obtained in a trial of the OX40 agonist ivuxolimab. This receptor was obtained from an adult with an advanced solid tumor such as melanoma, head and neck, liver or kidney cancer. CDR3 DNA: TGTGCCAGTAGTCCGGGGTACAGCACCTACGAGCAGTACTTC. Its translation is CASSPGYSTYEQYF.